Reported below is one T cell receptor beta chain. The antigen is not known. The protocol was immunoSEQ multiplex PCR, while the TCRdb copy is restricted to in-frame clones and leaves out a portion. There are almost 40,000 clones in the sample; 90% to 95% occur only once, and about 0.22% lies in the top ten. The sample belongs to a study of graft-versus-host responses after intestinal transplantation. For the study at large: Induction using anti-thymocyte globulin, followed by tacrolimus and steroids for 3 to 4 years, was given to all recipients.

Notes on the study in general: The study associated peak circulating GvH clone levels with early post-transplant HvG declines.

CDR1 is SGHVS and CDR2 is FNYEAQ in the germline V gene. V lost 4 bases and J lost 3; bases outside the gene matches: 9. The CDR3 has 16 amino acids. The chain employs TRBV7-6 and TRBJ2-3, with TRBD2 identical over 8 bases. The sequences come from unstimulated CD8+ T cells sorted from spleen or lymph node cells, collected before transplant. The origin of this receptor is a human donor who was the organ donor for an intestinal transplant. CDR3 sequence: CASSSLRGEATDTQYF. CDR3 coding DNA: TGTGCCAGCAGCTCACTGCGGGGGGAGGCGACAGATACGCAGTATTTT.